Listed below are T cell receptor beta chains from one sample, sequenced in a study of blood T cell repertoires in COVID-19. Clones were read by immunoSEQ multiplex PCR, and TCRdb kept only the in-frame ones, dropping some. The table has around 310,000 clones, 90% seen once. Sequenced material: peripheral blood. Receptor source: a woman aged 40 to 50 with COVID-19, enrolled during active disease. Each CDR3 is given with its conserved first and last residue. D genes are given only for firm matches. Clone size appears in some rows only: once, few, many, or a class for an expanded clone.

clone_size j_call d_call v_call cdr3_aa cdr3_nt
- TRBJ1-5 - TRBV2 CASTGHHPNQPQHF TGTGCCAGCACCGGACACCACCCGAATCAGCCCCAGCATTTT
- TRBJ2-2 - TRBV28 CASSRHGRGELFF TGTGCCAGCAGCCGCCATGGCCGTGGGGAGCTGTTTTTT
- TRBJ1-2 TRBD1 TRBV5-8 CASSRGTGGDYGYTF TGTGCCAGCAGCCGAGGGACAGGGGGCGACTATGGCTACACCTTC
- TRBJ2-3 - TRBV6-2/TRBV6-3 CASSARQRGTDTQYF TGTGCCAGCAGCGCCCGGCAGCGAGGCACAGATACGCAGTATTTT
- TRBJ1-1 - TRBV7-9 CASSLQGPGTEAFF TGTGCCAGCAGCTTACAGGGGCCCGGCACTGAAGCTTTCTTT
few TRBJ1-2 - TRBV6-1 CASSERGYGYTF TGTGCCAGCAGTGAACGGGGCTATGGCTACACCTTC
once TRBJ2-1 - TRBV3-1/TRBV3-2 CASRATARGSSYNEQFF TGTGCCAGCAGGGCTACCGCCAGAGGAAGCTCCTACAATGAGCAGTTCTTC
once TRBJ2-1 TRBD1 TRBV6-5 CASDRGTGIYNEQFF TGTGCCAGCGACCGCGGGACAGGGATATACAATGAGCAGTTCTTC
- TRBJ2-1 - TRBV5-8 CASSQAGPGISDEQFF TGTGCCAGCAGCCAGGCAGGGCCGGGTATAAGCGATGAGCAGTTCTTC
few TRBJ2-7 TRBD2 TRBV27 CASSLFSRGSLMDEQYF TGTGCCAGCAGTTTATTCTCGCGGGGGTCTCTTATGGACGAGCAGTACTTC
- TRBJ1-6 - TRBV4-3 CASSQDDGGGAPLHF TGCGCCAGCAGCCAAGATGACGGAGGCGGGGCACCCCTCCACTTT
- TRBJ2-5 TRBD1 TRBV6-1 CASSEATGGQETQYF TGTGCCAGCAGTGAGGCGACAGGGGGCCAAGAGACCCAGTACTTC
- TRBJ2-1 TRBD2 TRBV5-4 CASSFGGVNEQFF TGTGCCAGCAGCTTCGGGGGGGTCAATGAGCAGTTCTTC
- TRBJ1-1 - TRBV4-1 CASRQNTEAFF TGCGCCAGCAGACAGAACACTGAAGCTTTCTTT
- TRBJ2-5 - TRBV6-5 CASSYQDIRETQYF TGTGCCAGCAGTTACCAGGACATCAGGGAGACCCAGTACTTC
- TRBJ2-1 TRBD2 TRBV14 CASSQTGSGGAYNEQFF TGTGCCAGCAGCCAGACCGGTAGCGGGGGAGCCTACAATGAGCAGTTCTTC
- TRBJ2-5 TRBD1 TRBV30 CAWSRGPQETQYF TGTGCCTGGAGTAGGGGGCCCCAAGAGACCCAGTACTTC
- TRBJ1-4 - TRBV6-5 CASSSQGRGEKLFF TGTGCCAGCAGCTCTCAGGGGCGAGGGGAAAAACTGTTTTTT
- TRBJ1-2 - TRBV7-2 CASTAAGYYGYTF TGTGCCAGCACCGCAGCGGGGTACTATGGCTACACCTTC
- TRBJ2-4 - TRBV27 CASSFRPGQRAKNIQYF TGTGCCAGCAGTTTCCGACCCGGACAGAGAGCCAAAAACATTCAGTACTTC
- TRBJ1-2 TRBD1 TRBV28 CASSLGSGDRETGYTF TGTGCCAGCAGTTTAGGCTCGGGGGACAGGGAAACTGGCTACACCTTC
few TRBJ1-1 TRBD1 TRBV28 CASRDPGQGFPPNTEAFF TGTGCCAGCAGAGATCCGGGACAGGGGTTTCCGCCGAACACTGAAGCTTTCTTT
few TRBJ2-7 - TRBV28 CASSLGPGIMYEQYF TGTGCCAGCAGTTTAGGGCCGGGGATTATGTACGAGCAGTACTTC
once TRBJ1-5 - TRBV6-2/TRBV6-3 CASSYPSVPYSNQPQHF TGTGCCAGCAGTTACCCATCGGTTCCGTATAGCAATCAGCCCCAGCATTTT
- TRBJ1-2 - TRBV29-1 CSVDGQGHGYTF TGCAGCGTTGATGGGCAGGGTCACGGCTACACCTTC
- TRBJ1-2 - TRBV30 CAWSAGDGYTF TGTGCCTGGAGTGCGGGGGATGGCTACACCTTC
- TRBJ2-7 - TRBV15 CATSRERGFYEQYF TGTGCCACCAGCAGAGAAAGGGGGTTCTACGAGCAGTACTTC
- TRBJ2-2 - TRBV18 CASSPRGQEYTGELFF TGTGCCAGCTCACCACGGGGGCAGGAATACACCGGGGAGCTGTTTTTT
- TRBJ1-2 TRBD1 TRBV29-1 CSVEDPGEGTGFTYGYTF TGCAGCGTTGAAGATCCGGGAGAAGGGACAGGGTTTACCTATGGCTACACCTTC
- TRBJ1-1 - TRBV4-1 CASSPQAGTEAFF TGCGCCAGCAGCCCCCAAGCGGGGACTGAAGCTTTCTTT
few TRBJ1-3 - TRBV20-1 CSASVQGTGNTIYF TGCAGTGCTAGTGTGCAGGGAACTGGAAACACCATATATTTT
- TRBJ2-1 - TRBV7-7 CASSLGSSNEQFF TGTGCTAGCAGCTTAGGGTCGAGCAATGAGCAGTTCTTC
- TRBJ1-1 - TRBV7-2 CASSFPQNTEAFF TGTGCCAGCAGCTTTCCCCAGAACACTGAAGCTTTCTTT
- TRBJ1-6 TRBD1 TRBV4-3 CASSHPDRGNSPLHF TGCGCCAGCAGCCACCCGGACAGGGGAAATTCACCCCTCCACTTT
- TRBJ2-6 - TRBV19 CASSIWAGHSGANVLTF TGTGCCAGTAGTATCTGGGCAGGCCATTCTGGGGCCAACGTCCTGACTTTC
once TRBJ2-7 TRBD2 TRBV5-1 CASTSGGRVYEQYF TGCGCCAGCACTTCGGGGGGAAGGGTCTACGAGCAGTACTTC